This T cell receptor (beta chain) was retrieved from a study of OX40 agonist ivuxolimab in advanced cancers. Sequenced by immunoSEQ multiplex PCR; TCRdb stores in-frame clones only, minus some. The sample yields approximately 94,000 clones, under 90% seen once. This CDR3 spans 13 amino acids. V lost 1 base, J lost 10 bases, and 11 bases lay in between. The germline gives CDR1 GTSNPN, CDR2 SVGIG (reference sequence). Only a few counts were recorded for this clone. This receptor was identified in an adult with an advanced solid tumor such as melanoma, head and neck, liver or kidney cancer. The sequences come from CD4+ or CD8+ T cells sorted from blood, collected in a trial of the OX40 agonist ivuxolimab. The V and J genes are TRBV30 and TRBJ1-6; no reliable D call. The CDR3 DNA reads TGTGCCTGGAGTGCGGGTTCGAGCTCACCCCTCCACTTT. It codes for CAWSAGSSSPLHF.